This note documents a single T cell receptor beta chain sequence. The antigen is unknown. From germline, CDR1 is KGHSH and CDR2 LQKENI. V gave up 4 bases and J gave up 1 base, with 10 bases separating them. CDR3 length equals 14 residues. The data are from a study of T cell repertoires in cytomegalovirus infection. The wider study: CMV epitopes used comprised recently identified HLA-C-restricted ones and well-studied HLA-B-restricted ones. CMV infection plus the matching HLA type was flagged by public TCR beta signatures.

TCRdb fed the reads into MiXCR, producing one record per CDR3 protein. Here the sample spans more than 250,000 distinct CDR3 sequences, roughly 25% being singletons. Regarding the study as a whole: HLA-C-restricted CMV clonotypes gave the most frequent clonotype in two of eight donors. Individuals carrying CMV plus the relevant HLA were identified by cumulative frequency of public TCR beta families.

The chain links TRBV18 to TRBJ1-2, with TRBD1 as a possible D gene (5 bases). The TCR comes from a human donor in good health (CMV status not recorded). Some clones in this sample may be carry-over from other donors' samples. The specimen comprised cultured PBMCs, sampled from culture after CMV antigen stimulation. This CDR3 is CASSLRGDNYGYTF. CDR3 in DNA: TGTGCCAGCTCACTTCGGGGGGATAACTATGGCTACACCTTC.